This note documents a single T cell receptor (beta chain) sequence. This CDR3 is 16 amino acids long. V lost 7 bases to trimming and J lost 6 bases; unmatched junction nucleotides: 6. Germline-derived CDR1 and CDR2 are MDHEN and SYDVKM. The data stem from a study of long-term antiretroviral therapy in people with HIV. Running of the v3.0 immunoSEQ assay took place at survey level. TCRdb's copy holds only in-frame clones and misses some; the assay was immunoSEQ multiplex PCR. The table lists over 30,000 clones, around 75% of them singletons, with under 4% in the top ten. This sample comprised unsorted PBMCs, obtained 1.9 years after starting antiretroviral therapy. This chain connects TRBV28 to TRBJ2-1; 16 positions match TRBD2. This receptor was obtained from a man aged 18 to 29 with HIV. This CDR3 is CASTGTSGGEFNEQFF. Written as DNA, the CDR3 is TGTGCCAGCACAGGGACTAGCGGGGGGGAGTTCAATGAGCAGTTCTTC.